This T cell receptor beta chain emerged from a study of CXCR3-negative and CXCR3-positive naive CD8 T cells. The study's findings and limits: Diversity was high in both naive subsets and much lower in memory cells.

It was by 5' RACE with UMI labels that the TRB cDNA libraries were prepared. For each CDR3 protein, TCRdb gives one entry from its re-call of the 5' RACE reads, without DNA. The sample data list under 45,000 distinct CDR3 sequences. This CDR3 spans 14 amino acids. From germline, CDR1 is DFQATT and CDR2 SNEGSKA (reference sequence). Details on this clonotype: The antigen is not known.

The J gene is TRBJ2-3, the V gene TRBV20-1. The clonotype comes from a human donor in good health. Some clones in this sample may be carry-over from other donors' samples. Sequenced sample: memory CD8+ T cells from blood. The CDR3 region is CSARDSVSTDTQYF.